Below are 19 T cell receptor beta chains sequenced from a single sample in a study of CD8+CD57+ T cells in acquired aplastic anemia. Both TCR beta VDJ combination and CDR3 sequence profiling were carried out. Genomic DNA was the template for this profiling. TCRdb used MiXCR to reprocess the reads, holding one entry per CDR3 protein. The top ten clones hold 2% to 2.5% of a sample with 60,000 to 75,000 distinct CDR3 sequences, about 56% of them seen once. The material sequenced was sorted CD4+, CD8+, or CD8+CD57+ T cells (not recorded which) from PBMCs. These receptors all stem from a human donor in good health, serving as a control.

The CDR3 nucleotides are TGTGCCAGCAGCGTGGGGACAGGGACCCAAGAGACCCAGTACTTC. This gives the protein CASSVGTGTQETQYF. This sequence joins TRBV9 and TRBJ2-5, with TRBD1 identical over 9 bases. Germline trimming cut 2 bases from V and 1 base from J; bases unmatched to any gene: 3. Germline assignment: CDR1 SGDLS and CDR2 YYNGEE. CDR3 length: 15 residues. Filled out from reference TRBV9 and TRBJ2-5, the complete variable domain reads DSGVTQTPKHLITATGQRVTLRCSPRSGDLSVYWYQQSLDQGLQFLIQYYNGEERAKGNILERFSAQQFPDLHSELNLSSLELGDSALYFCASSVGTGTQETQYFGPGTRLLVL.

Comment on this clonotype: This may stem from a read error, because a much larger clone lies one nucleotide away. The chain employs TRBV5-4 and TRBJ2-5, with 7 bases matching TRBD1. Germline V lookup: CDR1 SGHNT, CDR2 YYREEE (reference sequence). V dropped 4 bases and J dropped 5; count of bases not matched to a gene: 8. The CDR3 contains 14 residues. CDR3 sequence reads: CASSSRQGLETQYF. The CDR3 DNA follows: TGTGCCAGCAGCAGTCGACAGGGTTTGGAGACCCAGTACTTC.

The V and J genes are TRBV9 and TRBJ1-5; 12 positions match TRBD1. V lost 3 bases and J lost 8; bases outside the gene matches: 3. From germline, CDR1 is SGDLS and CDR2 YYNGEE. This CDR3 spans 14 amino acids. In nucleotides, the CDR3 is TGTGCCAGCAGCGGGGGGACAGGGGGCGAGCCCCAGCATTTT. It encodes CASSGGTGGEPQHF.

This clonotype was picked up many times. The V and J genes are TRBV7-3 and TRBJ2-7; D remains unclear. The ends were cut back, 2 bases at V and 2 bases at J, with 19 bases in the middle. Germline-derived CDR1 and CDR2 are SGHTA and FQGTGA. This CDR3 has 17 residues. The CDR3 reads CASSLGPPGEVAYEQYF. The CDR3 coding sequence is TGTGCCAGCAGCTTAGGCCCCCCCGGTGAAGTTGCCTACGAGCAGTACTTC.

The table lists this clonotype with a count of one. The chain uses TRBV20-1 and TRBJ2-3; D is tentatively TRBD1 or TRBD2 (5 bases each). Germline CDR1 reads DFQATT; CDR2 reads SNEGSKA (reference sequence). The CDR3 spans 14 residues. V was pared by 3 bases and J by 3 bases, with 13 bases between. The CDR3 DNA sequence: TGCAGTGCTAGGAGGACGGGGCGGACAGATACGCAGTATTTT. As protein: CSARRTGRTDTQYF.

This clonotype was detected ten times or more. V is TRBV30 and J is TRBJ2-3; 8 bases map to TRBD2. The V segment lost 2 bases and the J segment 2 bases; nucleotides outside the gene matches: 6. The germline gives CDR1 GTSNPN, CDR2 SVGIG (reference sequence). The CDR3 consists of 15 residues. The CDR3 DNA reads as TGTGCCTGGAGTAATGACGGGGGGGACACAGATACGCAGTATTTT. It translates to CAWSNDGGDTDTQYF.

V usage is TRBV29-1 and J usage is TRBJ2-7, with TRBD2 matching over 13 bases. Trimming at V came to 6 bases and at J to 3 bases, leaving 8 bases not matched to a gene. The CDR3 extends over 15 amino acids. Germline V gene data show CDR1 as SQVTM and CDR2 as ANQGSEA. The CDR3 loop reads CSVHGTSGKNYEQYF. The CDR3 DNA reads as TGCAGCGTCCACGGGACTAGCGGGAAGAACTACGAGCAGTACTTC.

V gene TRBV29-1 combines with J gene TRBJ2-7; possibly TRBD1 for D (5 bases). Trimming took off 8 bases at V and 6 bases at J, with 17 bases between the two ends. Per the germline V gene, CDR1 is SQVTM and CDR2 is ANQGSEA. CDR3 length equals 12 residues. Here the CDR3 reads CSLGASIVEQYF. CDR3 coding DNA: TGCAGCTTAGGGGCAAGCATCGTCGAGCAGTACTTC.

This chain connects TRBV5-1 to TRBJ2-7; perhaps TRBD2 as D (6 bases). The CDR3 has 16 residues. In germline, CDR1 is SGHRS, CDR2 YFSETQ. Trimming took off 0 bases at V and 7 bases at J, with 20 bases between the two ends. CDR3 sequence: CASSLVQGGVLWEQYF. As DNA, the CDR3 is TGCGCCAGCAGCTTGGTCCAGGGCGGGGTCCTCTGGGAGCAGTACTTC. The full variable domain, its missing parts supplied by reference TRBV5-1 and TRBJ2-7, is KAGVTQTPRYLIKTRGQQVTLSCSPISGHRSVSWYQQTPGQGLQFLFEYFSETQRNKGNFPGRFSGRQFSNSRSEMNVSTLELGDSALYLCASSLVQGGVLWEQYFGPGTRLTVT.

The CDR3 DNA sequence: TGTGCCATCAGGAAAGGGGGCGGATCTAATGAAGCTTTCTTT. Translation: CAIRKGGGSNEAFF. This chain connects TRBV10-3 to TRBJ1-1; 7 nucleotides match TRBD1. CDR1 and CDR2 (germline): ENHRY, SYGVKD. The V gene end was trimmed by 6 bases and the J gene end by 7 bases; junction bases not matched to a gene: 11. The CDR3 contains 14 residues.

V usage is TRBV15 and J usage is TRBJ1-3; TRBD1 is a possible D gene (6 bases). CDR1 and CDR2 (germline): LNHNV, YYDKDF (reference sequence). The CDR3 is made up of 13 amino acids. V was cut by 0 bases and J by 7 bases, with 7 bases left in between. Here the CDR3 DNA reads TGTGCCACCAGCAGAGATAGGGGGAACACCATATATTTT. This translates into CATSRDRGNTIYF.

The rearrangement uses TRBV10-3 and TRBJ1-2; the D gene is possibly TRBD1 (5 bases). The CDR3 has 14 residues. CDR1 ENHRY and CDR2 SYGVKD come from the germline V gene. V lost 8 bases to trimming and J lost 0 bases, with 13 bases between them. The CDR3 region is CAISRGRTNYGYTF. The CDR3 region has the DNA TGTGCCATCTCGAGGGGACGTACTAACTATGGCTACACCTTC.

The CDR3 loop reads CASTGLAGQREQYF. In DNA, the CDR3 is TGTGCCAGTACGGGACTAGCGGGGCAACGCGAGCAGTACTTC. V is TRBV25-1 and J is TRBJ2-7; 13 bases are shared with TRBD2. V gave up 9 bases and J gave up 6 bases; unmatched junction bases: 8. Per the germline V gene, CDR1 is MGHDK and CDR2 is SYGVNS. The CDR3 runs 14 residues.

This clonotype was observed many times. The chain has TRBV11-2 and TRBJ2-7; perhaps TRBD2 as D (6 bases). The V gene's germline CDR1 is SGHAT and CDR2 FQNNGV. With 1 base removed from V and 5 bases from J, the gap between germline ends came to 9 bases. This CDR3 comprises 13 residues. Written as DNA, the CDR3 is TGTGCCAGCAGCTTAGGGGCTAGCGACGAGCAGTACTTC. As protein: CASSLGASDEQYF. Together with reference TRBV11-2 and TRBJ2-7, the CDR3 gives the full variable domain: EAGVAQSPRYKIIEKRQSVAFWCNPISGHATLYWYQQILGQGPKLLIQFQNNGVVDDSQLPKDRFSAERLKGVDSTLKIQPAKLEDSAVYLCASSLGASDEQYFGPGTRLTVT.

CDR3 bases: TGTGCCAGCAGCTTACTAGCGCTCTCCTACAATGAGCAGTTCTTC. The encoded protein is CASSLLALSYNEQFF. J is TRBJ2-1 and V is TRBV7-8, with D perhaps TRBD2 (6 bases). Germline V lookup: CDR1 SGHVS, CDR2 FQNEAQ. V was shortened by 2 bases and J by 0 bases, with 8 bases between the two germline ends. The length of the CDR3 is 15 residues.

This clonotype was seen only once. The chain combines TRBV19 with TRBJ1-5; D is unclear. Trimming took off 3 bases at V and 0 bases at J, with 9 bases between the two ends. The CDR3 covers 15 residues. CDR1 is LNHDA and CDR2 is SQIVND in the germline V gene (reference sequence). The CDR3 DNA reads as TGTGCCAGTAGTATCAACGGAGCTAGCAATCAGCCCCAGCATTTT. Its protein product is CASSINGASNQPQHF.

This clonotype was recorded many times. The V and J genes are TRBV20-1 and TRBJ2-1, with TRBD2 identical over 12 bases. Per the germline V gene, CDR1 is DFQATT and CDR2 is SNEGSKA (reference sequence). The trim removed 5 bases at V and 3 bases at J, leaving 14 bases unmatched. The CDR3 totals 18 residues. The CDR3 loop reads CSAQTSGSPIAYYNEQFF. CDR3 sequence (DNA): TGCAGTGCTCAGACTAGCGGGAGCCCTATTGCCTACTACAATGAGCAGTTCTTC.

This clonotype was recorded at least ten times. The J gene is TRBJ2-1, the V gene TRBV24-1; D is tentatively TRBD1 or TRBD2 (7 bases each). From germline, CDR1 is KGHDR and CDR2 SFDVKD. Trimming took off 9 bases at V and 10 bases at J, with 21 bases between the two ends. This CDR3 has 14 amino acids. The CDR3 reads CATGRREAQGEQFF. The CDR3 nucleotides read TGTGCCACCGGTAGACGGGAGGCACAGGGGGAGCAGTTCTTC.

This chain uses TRBV19 with TRBJ2-3; 9 nucleotides line up with TRBD2. V lost 5 bases and J lost 0; bases outside the gene matches: 3. From germline, CDR1 is LNHDA and CDR2 SQIVND (reference sequence). The CDR3 has 15 residues. The CDR3 DNA sequence: TGTGCCAGTAGTCGTGCGGGAGGGAGCACAGATACGCAGTATTTT. Protein sequence: CASSRAGGSTDTQYF.